This T cell receptor (beta chain) was obtained from a study of blood T cell repertoires in COVID-19. Cohort assignment relied on participant-reported clinical history. The repertoire was sequenced with immunoSEQ multiplex PCR; TCRdb's copy has only in-frame clones and lacks some. The sample lists fewer than 400,000 clones; roughly 85% were seen once. The sequencing input was PBMCs or T cells enriched from blood (not recorded which). This TCR derives from a woman between 25 and 40 years old who had been exposed to COVID-19.

The CDR3 loop is CASSLGQGHTGELFF. For the CDR3, the DNA is TGTGCCAGCAGCTTGGGGCAGGGTCACACCGGGGAGCTGTTTTTT. This sequence joins TRBV5-4 and TRBJ2-2, with a possible D match to TRBD1 (5 bases). Trimming took 0 bases from V and 3 from J, leaving 9 bases between them. The CDR3 extends over 15 amino acids. Germline loops: CDR1 SGHNT, CDR2 YYREEE (reference sequence).